In its sample, the clone carrying this T cell receptor beta chain was seen many times. Its antigen remains unknown. This specimen belongs to a study of T cells after yellow fever vaccination. Whole-study results and caveats: After the booster, roughly 96% of CD4 and 75% to 90% of CD8 primary-response clones were re-detected.

They built TCR cDNA with 5'RACE template switching, a step that put in a universal primer site and UMIs. TCRdb re-derived calls from the 5' RACE reads in MiXCR, one entry per CDR3 protein. The data show hundreds of thousands of distinct CDR3 sequences, approximately 3.9% seen once. This clonotype was sampled from a young man who received the YFV17D yellow fever vaccine. Sample: PBMCs, taken on the day of the yellow fever booster vaccination.

CDR3 in amino acids: CASSFTGGTDTQYF. Here the CDR3 DNA reads TGTGCCAGCAGCTTCACTGGCGGGACAGATACGCAGTATTTT. The gene calls are TRBV7-9 and TRBJ2-3, with D perhaps TRBD2 (5 bases). The CDR3 sequence is 14 residues long. Trimming shortened V by 3 bases and J by 3 bases, and 10 bases separated the two germline ends. Per germline, CDR1 SEHNR and CDR2 FQNEAQ (reference sequence).